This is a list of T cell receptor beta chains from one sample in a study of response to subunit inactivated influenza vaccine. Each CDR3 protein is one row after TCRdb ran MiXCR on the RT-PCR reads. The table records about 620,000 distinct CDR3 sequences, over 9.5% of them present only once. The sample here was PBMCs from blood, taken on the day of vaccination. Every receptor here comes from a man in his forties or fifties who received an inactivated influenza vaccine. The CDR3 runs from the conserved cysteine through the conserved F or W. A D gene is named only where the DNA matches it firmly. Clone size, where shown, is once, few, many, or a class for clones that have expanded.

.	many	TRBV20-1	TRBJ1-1	CSARDRTKNTEAFF	TGCAGTGCTAGAGACCGCACCAAGAACACTGAAGCTTTCTTT
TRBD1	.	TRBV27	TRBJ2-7	CASSHSGQGSEQYF	TGTGCCAGCAGCCACTCCGGACAGGGGAGCGAGCAGTACTTC
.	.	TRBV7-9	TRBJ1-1	CASSSLYTEAFF	TGTGCCAGCAGCTCTCTATACACTGAAGCTTTCTTT
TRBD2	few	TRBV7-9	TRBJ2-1	CASSLSGGAHNEQFF	TGTGCCAGCAGCTTATCCGGGGGGGCTCACAATGAGCAGTTCTTC
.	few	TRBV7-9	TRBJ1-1	CASSLGNMGTEAFF	TGTGCCAGCAGCCTCGGCAATATGGGCACTGAAGCTTTCTTT
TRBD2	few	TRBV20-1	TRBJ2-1	CSAPGGALQYEQFF	TGCAGTGCTCCCGGGGGGGCGTTACAATATGAGCAGTTCTTC
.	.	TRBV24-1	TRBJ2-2	CATSDLGGRGAGELFF	TGTGCCACCAGTGACCTGGGAGGCAGGGGGGCCGGGGAGCTGTTTTTT
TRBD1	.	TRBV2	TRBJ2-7	CASSEWGTGAYEQYF	TGTGCCAGCAGTGAATGGGGGACAGGAGCCTACGAGCAGTACTTC
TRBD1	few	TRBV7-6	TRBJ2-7	CASSSYRDRGPYEQYF	TGTGCCAGCAGCTCCTACCGGGACAGGGGCCCCTACGAGCAGTACTTC
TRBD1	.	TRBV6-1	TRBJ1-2	CASSEAPTGGGLGYGYTF	TGTGCCAGCAGTGAAGCCCCGACAGGGGGGGGATTAGGGTATGGCTACACCTTC
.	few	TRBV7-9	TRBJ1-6	CASSFGRETSPLHF	TGTGCCAGCAGCTTTGGCAGGGAGACTTCACCCCTCCACTTT
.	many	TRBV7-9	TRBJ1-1	CASSYRAPDTEAFF	TGTGCCAGCAGCTACAGGGCCCCGGACACTGAAGCTTTCTTT
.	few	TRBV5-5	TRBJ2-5	CASSLLTEETQYF	TGTGCCAGCAGCTTGTTAACAGAAGAGACCCAGTACTTC
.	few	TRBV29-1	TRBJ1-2	CSVGDSSSLYGYTF	TGCAGCGTGGGAGACTCATCCTCCCTATATGGCTACACCTTC
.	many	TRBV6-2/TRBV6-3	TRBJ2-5	CATLSLRKTQYF	TGTGCCACCCTCTCCCTGCGGAAGACCCAGTACTTC
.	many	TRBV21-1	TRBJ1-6	CASSKSGIKDSPLHF	TGTGCCAGCAGCAAATCGGGGATCAAGGATTCACCCCTCCACTTT
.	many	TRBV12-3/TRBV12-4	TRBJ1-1	CASSFGSSAEAFF	TGTGCCAGCAGTTTTGGTTCAAGCGCTGAAGCTTTCTTT
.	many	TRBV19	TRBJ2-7	CASSTGQIHEQYF	TGTGCCAGTAGTACCGGACAGATCCACGAGCAGTACTTC
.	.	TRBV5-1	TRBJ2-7	CASSPGRDISSYEQYF	TGCGCCAGCAGCCCGGGACGGGACATCAGCTCCTACGAGCAGTACTTC
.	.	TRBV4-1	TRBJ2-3	CASSRPDVVYTDTQYF	TGCGCCAGCAGCCGGCCGGACGTAGTGTACACAGATACGCAGTATTTT
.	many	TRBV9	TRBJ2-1	CASQIRPYNEQFF	TGTGCCAGTCAGATACGCCCCTACAATGAGCAGTTCTTC
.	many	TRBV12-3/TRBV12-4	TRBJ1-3	CASSSGGNTIYF	TGTGCCAGCAGTTCAGGGGGAAACACCATATATTTT
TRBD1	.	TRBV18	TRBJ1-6	CASSPLGQGDSPLHF	TGTGCCAGCTCACCCCTGGGACAGGGGGATTCACCCCTCCACTTT
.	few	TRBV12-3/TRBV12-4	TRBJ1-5	CASSSRRNNQPQHF	TGTGCCAGCAGTTCACGGAGAAACAATCAGCCCCAGCATTTT
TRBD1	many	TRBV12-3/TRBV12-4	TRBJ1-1	CASTHGQDMNTEAFF	TGTGCCAGCACCCACGGACAGGACATGAACACTGAAGCTTTCTTT
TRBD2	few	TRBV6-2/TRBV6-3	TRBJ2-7	CASKASGAYEQYF	TGTGCCAGCAAGGCTAGCGGAGCCTACGAGCAGTACTTC
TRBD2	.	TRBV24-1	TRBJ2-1	CATSDAGTSGSEQFF	TGTGCCACCAGTGATGCCGGGACTAGCGGGAGTGAGCAGTTCTTC
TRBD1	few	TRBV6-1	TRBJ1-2	CASTDRGDDGYTF	TGTGCCAGCACCGACAGGGGAGATGACGGCTACACCTTC
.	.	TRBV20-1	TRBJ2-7	CSARDPTAFYEQYF	TGCAGTGCTAGAGATCCAACAGCTTTCTACGAGCAGTACTTC
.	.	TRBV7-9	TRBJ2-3	CASSLVRVGNTDTQYF	TGTGCCAGCAGCTTAGTGCGGGTCGGGAACACAGATACGCAGTATTTT
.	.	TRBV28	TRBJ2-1	CASSGQRAVYNEQFF	TGTGCCAGCAGCGGCCAGCGGGCAGTTTACAATGAGCAGTTCTTC
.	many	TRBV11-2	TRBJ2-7	CASSLGGRAEQYF	TGTGCCAGCAGCTTAGGCGGTAGGGCCGAGCAGTACTTC
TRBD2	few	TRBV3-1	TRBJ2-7	CASSHPGGEQYF	TGTGCCAGCAGCCACCCGGGGGGGGAGCAGTACTTC
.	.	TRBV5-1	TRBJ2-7	CASTPGDRSYEQYF	TGCGCCAGCACTCCGGGCGATAGGTCCTACGAGCAGTACTTC
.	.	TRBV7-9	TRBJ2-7	CASTSRWGHYEQYF	TGTGCCAGCACCTCTAGGTGGGGACACTACGAGCAGTACTTC
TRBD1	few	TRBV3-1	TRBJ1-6	CASSHWTGGDSPLHF	TGTGCCAGCAGCCACTGGACAGGGGGCGATTCACCCCTCCACTTT
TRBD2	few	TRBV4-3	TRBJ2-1	CASSQSPRGTSGGNEQFF	TGCGCCAGCAGCCAGTCTCCCAGGGGGACTAGCGGGGGAAATGAGCAGTTCTTC
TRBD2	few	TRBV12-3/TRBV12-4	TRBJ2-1	CASSPGLRSGDEQFF	TGTGCCAGCAGCCCGGGACTAAGGTCTGGCGATGAGCAGTTCTTC
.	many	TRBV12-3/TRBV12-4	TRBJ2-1	CASSFPTGIEQFF	TGTGCCAGCAGTTTTCCTACAGGGATTGAGCAGTTCTTC